This TCR delta chain was obtained from a study of Vδ1+ human thymocytes. Study-level results: Many TRG clonotypes were shared between donors; TRD repertoires were essentially private. Around a fifth of thymic delta-chain sequences were Vdelta2, with few Vdelta3, unlike blood Vdelta1+ controls. Thymic TRG and TRD repertoires appeared highly polyclonal, with Gaussian CDR3 length distributions. Bulk data may be misread because of unexpected Vdelta2 sequences.

Sequences come from RNA converted to cDNA by reverse transcription. Multiplex PCR used pooled V-gene forward primers and a constant-region reverse primer to amplify CDR3s. TCRdb re-identified clones in the multiplex PCR reads via CATT. This table holds roughly 25,000 delta-chain clones, less than 30% found once. To note about this clone: Its antigen is currently unknown.

This CDR3 spans 17 amino acids. Germline V lookup: CDR1 TSWWSYY, CDR2 QGS. The V segment lost 3 bases and the J segment 9 bases; nucleotides outside the gene matches: 13. Specimen: Vdelta1+ gamma-delta thymocytes from the thymus. Subset given: FACS-sorted CD3+ TCRalphabeta- TCRVdelta1+ TCRVdelta2- thymocytes. The sequence came from a boy under two years old who had congenital heart surgery. The V and J genes are TRDV1 and TRDJ2; 10 bases align to TRDD3. CDR3 coding DNA: TGTGCTCTTGGGGATGCGCCCCGGGGGATACGATCGACACAACTCTTCTTT. It specifies CALGDAPRGIRSTQLFF.